Listed here are 23 T cell receptor beta chains from one sample, sequenced in a study of blood T cell repertoires in COVID-19. Measured with immunoSEQ multiplex PCR; TCRdb has only the in-frame clones, and not every one. The sample carries more than 15,000 clones, approximately 85% recorded once. The specimen sequenced was peripheral blood. Source of these receptors: a man aged 40-50 years with active or convalescent COVID-19.

This chain uses TRBV7-2 with TRBJ2-5; TRBD2 matches at 15 bases. V lost 5 bases to trimming and J lost 5 bases; unmatched junction nucleotides: 9. CDR3 length: 17 residues. Germline loops: CDR1 SGHTA, CDR2 FQGNSA. CDR3 residues: CASSGRTSGGAGETQYF. CDR3 nucleotides: TGTGCCAGCAGCGGCAGGACTAGCGGGGGGGCCGGGGAGACCCAGTACTTC.

V gene TRBV6-1 combines with J gene TRBJ1-4, with D maybe TRBD1 (5 bases). The CDR3 extends over 15 amino acids. V lost 0 bases and J lost 2, with 7 bases in between. CDR1 and CDR2 from the germline V gene are MNHNS and SASEGT. The CDR3, as DNA: TGTGCCAGCAGTGAAGCTGGGGGGACTAATGAAAAACTGTTTTTT. Protein sequence: CASSEAGGTNEKLFF.

The V gene is TRBV30, the J gene TRBJ1-1; D may be TRBD1 (6 bases). The CDR3 has 13 amino acids. The ends were cut back, 4 bases at V and 7 bases at J, with 16 bases in the middle. The germline V gene has CDR1 GTSNPN and CDR2 SVGIG (reference sequence). DNA of the CDR3: TGTGCCTGGACCAACGTGGGGGACATTGAAGCTTTCTTT. This codes for CAWTNVGDIEAFF.

The chain couples TRBV7-3 to TRBJ2-7; the match to TRBD2 covers 11 bases. This CDR3 has 16 residues. V trimming: 4 bases; J trimming: 1 base; junction bases outside the gene matches: 6. Germline CDR1 SGHTA, CDR2 FQGTGA. DNA for the CDR3: TGTGCCAGCAGCTCAGCCGGGACTAGCGGATCCTACGAGCAGTACTTC. It translates to CASSSAGTSGSYEQYF. Variable domain in full (rest from reference TRBV7-3 and TRBJ2-7): GAGVSQTPSNKVTEKGKYVELRCDPISGHTALYWYRQSLGQGPEFLIYFQGTGAADDSGLPNDRFFAVRPEGSVSTLKIQRTERGDSAVYLCASSSAGTSGSYEQYFGPGTRLTVT.

This clone was seen a single time. The CDR3, as DNA: TGTGCCAGCAGTGAATGGCTGGATACGCAGTATTTT. Translating gives CASSEWLDTQYF. This chain uses TRBV2 with TRBJ2-3, with unresolved D. The germline gives CDR1 SNHLY, CDR2 FYNNEI. The CDR3 spans 12 residues. With 2 bases removed from V and 6 bases from J, the gap between germline ends came to 6 bases.

CDR3 sequence (DNA): TGCAGCGGGGACATGGGCACAGATACGCAGTATTTT. This codes for CSGDMGTDTQYF. The V and J genes are TRBV29-1 and TRBJ2-3; tentative D call: TRBD1 (6 bases). Germline CDR1 SQVTM, CDR2 ANQGSEA. The CDR3 has 12 amino acids. Trimming took off 7 bases at V and 1 base at J, with 9 bases between the two ends.

The chain is built from TRBV5-1 and TRBJ1-2, with 7 nucleotides matching TRBD1. Looked up from germline, CDR1 is SGHRS and CDR2 is YFSETQ. This CDR3 is 15 amino acids long. The ends lost 3 bases at V and 7 bases at J; junction bases unmatched: 12. CDR3 sequence reads: CASSSTLQGSGGYTF. In DNA form, the CDR3 reads TGCGCCAGCAGCTCAACCTTACAGGGGAGTGGTGGCTACACCTTC.

This chain connects TRBV10-3 to TRBJ1-6; 12 bases align to TRBD1. Germline V gene lookup returns CDR1 ENHRY and CDR2 SYGVKD. The CDR3 is 16 residues long. Trimming removed 6 bases from V and 7 bases from J; junction bases left unmatched: 7. CDR3 in amino acids: CAISVGQGARNSPLHF. The DNA for the CDR3 is TGTGCCATCAGCGTGGGACAGGGGGCCCGCAATTCACCCCTCCACTTT.

The chain employs TRBV6-6 and TRBJ2-1; D is possibly TRBD2 (7 bases). This CDR3 spans 14 amino acids. Germline V lookup: CDR1 MNHNY, CDR2 SVGAGI (reference sequence). Between the trimmed V and J ends, which lost 6 bases and 8 bases, there was a span of 17 bases. The CDR3 here is CASSRRGGLHEQFF. CDR3 DNA sequence: TGTGCCAGCAGCCGGAGGGGGGGCCTTCATGAGCAGTTCTTC.

J is TRBJ2-5 and V is TRBV7-3, with 7 nucleotides matching TRBD1. This CDR3 comprises 13 residues. In germline, CDR1 is SGHTA, CDR2 FQGTGA. V dropped 5 bases and J dropped 5; count of bases not matched to a gene: 5. The CDR3 sequence: CASSRGQAETQYF. The CDR3 DNA reads TGTGCCAGCAGCCGCGGACAGGCGGAGACCCAGTACTTC.

V usage is TRBV15 and J usage is TRBJ1-2; D possibly corresponds to TRBD1 (5 bases). This CDR3 has 16 amino acids. CDR1 and CDR2 (germline): LNHNV, YYDKDF (reference sequence). The V end was cut by 5 bases, the J end by 0 bases, with 16 bases between. The CDR3 here is CATSLRLGPANYGYTF. CDR3 sequence (DNA): TGTGCCACCAGCTTACGGCTGGGGCCTGCTAACTATGGCTACACCTTC.

The CDR3 DNA reads as TGTGCCACCAGCAGAACCGGGACAGGGAATTCACCCCTCCACTTT. Its protein product is CATSRTGTGNSPLHF. The gene calls are TRBV15 and TRBJ1-6; 9 nucleotides match TRBD1. The trim removed 2 bases at V and 7 bases at J, leaving 3 bases unmatched. Germline CDR1 LNHNV, CDR2 YYDKDF (reference sequence). CDR3 size: 15 residues.

This clone showed up just a few times. J is TRBJ2-7 and V is TRBV2; D is tentatively TRBD1 or TRBD2 (7 bases each). V dropped 10 bases and J dropped 7 bases, with 26 bases sitting between them. CDR3 length: 15 residues. Germline CDR1 reads SNHLY; CDR2 reads FYNNEI. The CDR3 DNA sequence: TGTGCCACCAGGGGGGGATTGGGAGTCGCTTTGGAGCAGTACTTC. This translates into CATRGGLGVALEQYF.

The chain combines TRBV12-5 with TRBJ1-2; the D gene is possibly TRBD1 (6 bases). Trimming took 5 bases from V and 5 from J, leaving 24 bases between them. CDR1 and CDR2 from the germline V gene are LGHNT and FRNRAP. The CDR3 spans 17 residues. The CDR3 nucleotides read TGTGCTAGTGGTATTGGGGGCCCAGACCCTTTCAGGTATGGCTACACCTTC. This encodes CASGIGGPDPFRYGYTF.

The chain is built from TRBV7-8 and TRBJ1-4, with unresolved D. V lost 2 bases to trimming and J lost 12 bases, with 13 bases between them. This CDR3 has 13 amino acids. CDR1 is SGHVS, CDR2 FQNEAQ, per germline. The DNA for the CDR3 is TGTGCCAGCAGCTTAAATTGGGTGGAGGAACTGTTTTTT. Encoded protein: CASSLNWVEELFF.

This clone was detected only once. V gene TRBV7-9 combines with J gene TRBJ1-4; 7 bases fit TRBD1. The CDR3 sequence is 15 residues long. The V gene end was trimmed by 4 bases and the J gene end by 2 bases; junction bases not matched to a gene: 4. Germline values: CDR1 SEHNR, CDR2 FQNEAQ (reference sequence). CDR3 nucleotides: TGTGCCAGCAGCTCACAGGGGCGGACTAATGAAAAACTGTTTTTT. This codes for CASSSQGRTNEKLFF. The full variable domain, in which reference TRBV7-9 and TRBJ1-4 provide the parts outside the CDR3, is DTGVSQNPRHKITKRGQNVTFRCDPISEHNRLYWYRQTLGQGPEFLTYFQNEAQLEKSRLLSDRFSAERPKGSFSTLEIQRTEQGDSAMYLCASSSQGRTNEKLFFGSGTQLSVL.

The V call is TRBV5-1, the J call TRBJ2-7, with no clear D. Germline V lookup: CDR1 SGHRS, CDR2 YFSETQ. V lost 5 bases and J lost 0, with 9 bases in between. The CDR3 totals 13 residues. CDR3 loop: CASSPVGSYEQYF. The CDR3 region has the DNA TGCGCCAGCAGTCCGGTCGGCTCCTACGAGCAGTACTTC. The entire variable domain, with the rest obtained from reference TRBV5-1 and TRBJ2-7, is as follows: KAGVTQTPRYLIKTRGQQVTLSCSPISGHRSVSWYQQTPGQGLQFLFEYFSETQRNKGNFPGRFSGRQFSNSRSEMNVSTLELGDSALYLCASSPVGSYEQYFGPGTRLTVT.

This clone showed up just once. The chain couples TRBV6-5 to TRBJ1-1; 9 nucleotides align to TRBD1. CDR1 and CDR2 (germline): MNHEY, SVGAGI. V shed 8 bases, J shed 14 bases, and the junction held 18 bases outside the gene matches. This CDR3 spans 14 amino acids. CDR3 in amino acids: CASLKPGQGLMGFF. In DNA form, the CDR3 reads TGTGCCAGCCTTAAACCGGGACAGGGCCTTATGGGGTTCTTT.

This rearrangement joins TRBV2 to TRBJ2-5, with D tentatively TRBD1 (5 bases). V was clipped by 6 bases and J by 2 bases, with 13 bases between them. The CDR3 length is 14 residues. CDR1 and CDR2 from the germline V gene are SNHLY and FYNNEI. CDR3 amino acids: CASREIGHQETQYF. CDR3 DNA sequence: TGTGCCAGCAGAGAAATTGGACATCAAGAGACCCAGTACTTC.

This sequence joins TRBV19 and TRBJ2-7; 11 bases align to TRBD1. Looked up from germline, CDR1 is LNHDA and CDR2 is SQIVND (reference sequence). V shed 5 bases, J shed 3 bases, and the junction held 6 bases outside the gene matches. The CDR3 consists of 15 residues. The CDR3 DNA reads as TGTGCCAGTAGTCCGGACAGGGGGCACCTCTACGAGCAGTACTTC. As protein: CASSPDRGHLYEQYF.

DNA of the CDR3: TGCGCCAGCTCCTCCCGAGGAGGGGCGGGAGTAACTAATGAAAAACTGTTTTTT. Translated, it gives CASSSRGGAGVTNEKLFF. The V call is TRBV5-1, the J call TRBJ1-4; D is perhaps TRBD1 (5 bases). From germline, CDR1 is SGHRS and CDR2 YFSETQ. This CDR3 is 18 amino acids long. Trimming shortened V by 7 bases and J by 1 base, and 23 bases separated the two germline ends. Filled out from reference TRBV5-1 and TRBJ1-4, the complete variable domain reads KAGVTQTPRYLIKTRGQQVTLSCSPISGHRSVSWYQQTPGQGLQFLFEYFSETQRNKGNFPGRFSGRQFSNSRSEMNVSTLELGDSALYLCASSSRGGAGVTNEKLFFGSGTQLSVL.

The chain combines TRBV5-1 with TRBJ2-1; a weak D match, TRBD1 (6 bases). CDR1 and CDR2 (germline): SGHRS, YFSETQ. Trimming left V 0 bases short and J 3 bases short, with 10 bases between. CDR3 size: 15 residues. The CDR3 nucleotides are TGCGCCAGCAGCTTGGTGACGACAGGCTACAATGAGCAGTTCTTC. It translates to CASSLVTTGYNEQFF.

The chain combines TRBV7-9 with TRBJ2-7; D uncertain. The CDR3 sequence is 12 residues long. CDR1 and CDR2 from the germline V gene are SEHNR and FQNEAQ (reference sequence). The V end lost 1 base, the J end lost 4 bases, and 5 bases lay between the germline ends. The CDR3 DNA reads TGTGCCAGCAGCTTAGGAGTGTACGAGCAGTACTTC. As protein: CASSLGVYEQYF.